The entry below gives a single T cell receptor beta chain sequence along with its context. These data are taken from a study of shared clonotypes between healthy human individuals. Germline V gives CDR1 SGDLS, CDR2 YYNGEE. The CDR3 is 14 residues long. The V and J ends lost 0 bases and 0 bases respectively, with 4 bases between them. Sequencing used immunoSEQ multiplex PCR; TCRdb keeps in-frame clones, though not all of them. The sample holds hundreds of thousands of clones, about 96% seen once. The rearrangement uses TRBV9 and TRBJ2-4, with D unclear. The sequenced sample was naive CD4+ T cells sorted from blood. As to subset: CD45RA+ positively selected. The sequence came from a young woman in good health. The CDR3: CASSVGGAKNIQYF. The CDR3 DNA is TGTGCCAGCAGCGTAGGTGGAGCCAAAAACATTCAGTACTTC. The complete variable domain, with remaining parts taken from reference TRBV9 and TRBJ2-4, reads DSGVTQTPKHLITATGQRVTLRCSPRSGDLSVYWYQQSLDQGLQFLIQYYNGEERAKGNILERFSAQQFPDLHSELNLSSLELGDSALYFCASSVGGAKNIQYFGAGTRLSVL.